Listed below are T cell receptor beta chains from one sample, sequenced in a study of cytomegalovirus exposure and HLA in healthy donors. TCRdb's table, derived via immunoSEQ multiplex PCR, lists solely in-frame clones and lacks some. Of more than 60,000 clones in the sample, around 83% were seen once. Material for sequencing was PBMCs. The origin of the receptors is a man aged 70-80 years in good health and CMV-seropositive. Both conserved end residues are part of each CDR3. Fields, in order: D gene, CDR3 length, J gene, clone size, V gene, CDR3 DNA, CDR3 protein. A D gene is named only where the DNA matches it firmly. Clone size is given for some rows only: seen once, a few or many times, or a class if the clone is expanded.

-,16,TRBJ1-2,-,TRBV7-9,TGTGCCAGCAGCATTTCACAGGTTCAGGATGGCTATGGCTACACCTTC,CASSISQVQDGYGYTF
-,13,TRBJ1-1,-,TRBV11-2,TGTGCCAGCAGCCATCGAGGCCGGACTGAAGCTTTCTTT,CASSHRGRTEAFF
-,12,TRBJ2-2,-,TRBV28,TGTGCCAGCAGTTTATCGGCCGGGGAGCTGTTTTTT,CASSLSAGELFF
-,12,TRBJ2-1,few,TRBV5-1,TGCGCCAGCAGAGAGGGAGCGCCCGAGCAGTTCTTC,CASREGAPEQFF
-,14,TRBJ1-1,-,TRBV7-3,TGTGCCAGCAGCCTACAGGCTACGACCTCTGAAGCTTTCTTT,CASSLQATTSEAFF
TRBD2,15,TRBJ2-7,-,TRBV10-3,TGTGCCATCAGGCCCGGGACTAGCGGGCCCAACGAGCAGTACTTC,CAIRPGTSGPNEQYF
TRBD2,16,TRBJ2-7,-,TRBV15,TGTGCCACCAGCAGACGACTAGCGGGAGGTCCCAACGAGCAGTACTTC,CATSRRLAGGPNEQYF
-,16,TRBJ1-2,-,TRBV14,TGTGCCAGCAGCCCACTTCCCTTGGGTCCAGGGTATGGCTACACCTTC,CASSPLPLGPGYGYTF
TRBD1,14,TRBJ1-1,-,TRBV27,TGTGCCAGCTCTTACAGACAGGGGAACACTGAAGCTTTCTTT,CASSYRQGNTEAFF
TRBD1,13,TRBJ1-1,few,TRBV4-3,TGCGCCAGCAGCCAACGACAGGGAACTGAAGCTTTCTTT,CASSQRQGTEAFF
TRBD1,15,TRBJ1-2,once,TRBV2,TGTGCCAGCAGTAGAGGGACAGGGGATGACTATGGCTACACCTTC,CASSRGTGDDYGYTF
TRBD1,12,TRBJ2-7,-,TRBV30,TGTGCCTGGGGGACAGGGGCGGGGGAGCAGTACTTC,CAWGTGAGEQYF
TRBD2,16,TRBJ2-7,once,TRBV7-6,TGTGCCAGCAGCTTAGCGCCTAGCGGCACCATCTACGAGCAGTACTTC,CASSLAPSGTIYEQYF
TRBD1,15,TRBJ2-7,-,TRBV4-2,TGTGCCAGCAGCCATACCGGGACAGGGGGCTCGGAGCAGTACTTC,CASSHTGTGGSEQYF
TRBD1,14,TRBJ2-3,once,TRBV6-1,TGTGCCAGCAGCGAAGGACAGGCCACAGATACGCAGTATTTT,CASSEGQATDTQYF
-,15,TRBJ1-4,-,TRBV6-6,TGTGCCAGCAGTCCTGGCGGGGGGGTCAATGAAAAACTGTTTTTT,CASSPGGGVNEKLFF
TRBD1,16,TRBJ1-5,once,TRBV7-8,TGTGCCAGCAGCTTACGGGACAGGGGCAACAATCAGCCCCAGCATTTT,CASSLRDRGNNQPQHF
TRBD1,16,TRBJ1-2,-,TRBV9,TGTGCCAGCAGCGTAACGCCAGGGGGCGGTAACTATGGCTACACCTTC,CASSVTPGGGNYGYTF
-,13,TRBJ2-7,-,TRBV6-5,TGTGCCAGCAGCCGAACAGGGACCTACGAGCAGTACTTC,CASSRTGTYEQYF
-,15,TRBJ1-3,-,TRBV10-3,TGTGCCATCAGTGAGTCAGCCAACTCTGGAAACACCATATATTTT,CAISESANSGNTIYF
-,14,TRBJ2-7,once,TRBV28,TGTGCCAGCACCGTAGGAGGGCCCCGCAACGAGCAGTACTTC,CASTVGGPRNEQYF
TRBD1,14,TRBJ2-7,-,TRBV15,TGTGCCACCAGCAGAGACAGGGGGCCCTACGAGCAGTACTTC,CATSRDRGPYEQYF
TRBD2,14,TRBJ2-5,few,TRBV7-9,TGTGCCAGCACTCTTCCGGGGGGGGGAGAGACCCAGTACTTC,CASTLPGGGETQYF
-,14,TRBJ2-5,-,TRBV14,TGTGCCAGCTCCTTCGGGGGGCATCAAGAGACCCAGTACTTC,CASSFGGHQETQYF
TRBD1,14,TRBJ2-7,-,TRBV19,TGTGCCAGTAGTACTGGACAGGATCCGGCCGAGCAGTACTTC,CASSTGQDPAEQYF
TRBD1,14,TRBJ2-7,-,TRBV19,TGTGCCAGTAGTATACAGGGGGCGGCGGGCGAGCAGTACTTC,CASSIQGAAGEQYF
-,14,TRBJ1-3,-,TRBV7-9,TGTGCCAGCAGCCTCCGAGTTACGGGAAACACCATATATTTT,CASSLRVTGNTIYF
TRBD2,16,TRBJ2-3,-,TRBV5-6,TGTGCCAGCAGCAACCGACTAGCGTATAGCACAGATACGCAGTATTTT,CASSNRLAYSTDTQYF
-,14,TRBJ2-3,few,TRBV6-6,TGTGCCAGCACCTCGACAGGCGCAACAGATACGCAGTATTTT,CASTSTGATDTQYF
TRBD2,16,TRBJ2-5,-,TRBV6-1,TGTGCCAGCAGTGAAGAGGAAGGGACTAGCGTAGAGACCCAGTACTTC,CASSEEEGTSVETQYF
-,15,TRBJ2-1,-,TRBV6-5,TGTGCCAGCAGTTACCTTACCTCGCTAGCTGGTGAGCAGTTCTTC,CASSYLTSLAGEQFF
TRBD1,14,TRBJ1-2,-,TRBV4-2,TGTGCCAGCAGCGGCCGGGACAGTCCTGGAGGCTACACCTTC,CASSGRDSPGGYTF